The following is a T cell receptor (beta chain) sequence with its context. The data belong to a study of T cell changes during pregnancy in multiple sclerosis. TCRdb's table, derived via immunoSEQ multiplex PCR, lists solely in-frame clones and lacks some. The repertoire holds 40,000 to 55,000 clones, with over 80% as singletons. Between the trimmed V and J ends, which lost 6 bases and 7 bases, there was a span of 18 bases. The CDR3 length is 14 residues. CDR1 and CDR2 (germline): LNHDA, SQIVND (reference sequence). The origin of this receptor is a female donor with multiple sclerosis, enrolled in a pregnancy study. The sample was CD4+ T cells from peripheral blood mononuclear cells, taken in the third trimester of pregnancy. This sequence joins TRBV19 and TRBJ1-2; D is ambiguous. The CDR3 here is CASSHPAGGGGYTF. CDR3 bases: TGTGCCAGTAGCCATCCCGCAGGAGGAGGTGGCTACACCTTC.